The subject of this entry is one T cell receptor beta chain. Its specificity is not known. Other DNA sequences from this sample encode an identical CDR3 as well. The source of the sample is a study of cytomegalovirus exposure and HLA in healthy donors. The study's findings and limits: Specificity of a few CMV-associated chains for CMV antigens was verified in vitro.

PCR employed 60 Vbeta and 13 Jbeta primers. Data came from immunoSEQ multiplex PCR; TCRdb stores just in-frame clones and leaves some out. The sample table sets out about 60,000 clones. The CDR3 is 11 amino acids. Trimming took 3 bases from V and 3 from J, leaving 4 bases between them. Germline loops: CDR1 SGDLS, CDR2 YYNGEE. This rearrangement joins TRBV9 to TRBJ2-7; D call uncertain. The sample consisted of PBMCs. This TCR came from a woman between 18 and 30 years old in good health and CMV-seronegative. CDR3 DNA: TGTGCCAGCAGCGCGGGCTACGAGCAGTACTTC. Its translation is CASSAGYEQYF.